This T cell receptor beta chain was documented in a study of cytomegalovirus exposure and HLA in healthy donors. Points from the study as a whole: In a later analysis, TCR beta V- and J-gene trimming was associated with a missense DCLRE1C variant. Apart from CMV serostatus, no immune exposure information was available. Most subjects' HLA-A and HLA-B alleles were reportedly predicted from TCR beta sequences. Apparent HLA restriction characterized most CMV-associated TCR beta chains in a later analysis.

On this clone itself: Its antigen is unidentified.

From germline, CDR1 is MNHEY and CDR2 SMNVEV (reference sequence). The CDR3 has 14 residues. The V end was cut by 2 bases, the J end by 8 bases, with 15 bases between. 60 Vbeta and 13 Jbeta primers were used in PCR. The method was immunoSEQ multiplex PCR; TCRdb's version includes in-frame clones alone and lacks a portion of them. The sample has about 190,000 clones; approximately 85% are singletons. The chain couples TRBV27 to TRBJ1-2; D unclear. The sequence was collected from a woman between 18 and 30 years old in good health and CMV-seronegative. Source material: PBMCs. The CDR3 loop is CASSLRGSALGYTF. Here the CDR3 DNA reads TGTGCCAGCAGTTTACGTGGCAGCGCCCTCGGCTACACCTTC.